Each of the 9 T cell receptor beta chains below was sequenced from the same sample in a study of blood T cell repertoires in COVID-19. Measured with immunoSEQ multiplex PCR; TCRdb has only the in-frame clones, and not every one. The data show about 260,000 clones, under 90% seen once. The sequencing input was peripheral blood. These receptors came from a man aged 55 to 69 with acute or convalescent COVID-19.

The genes are TRBV4-1 and TRBJ2-7; possible D gene TRBD1, 6 bases. From germline, CDR1 is MGHRA and CDR2 YSYEKL. The CDR3 totals 14 residues. Trimming shortened V by 4 bases and J by 5 bases, and 15 bases separated the two germline ends. The CDR3, as DNA: TGCGCCAGCAGCCGAGGGGGATGGAGTGACGAGCAGTACTTC. Translation gives CASSRGGWSDEQYF.

The rearrangement uses TRBV5-1 and TRBJ1-6, with a weak D call TRBD1 (6 bases). The CDR3 sequence is 17 residues long. Germline CDR1 is SGHRS and CDR2 is YFSETQ. The V end lost 2 bases, the J end lost 5 bases, and 17 bases lay between the germline ends. The CDR3 here is CASSLTGRAYDNSPLHF. CDR3 in DNA: TGCGCCAGCAGCTTAACAGGGAGGGCGTACGATAATTCACCCCTCCACTTT.

The chain's CDR3 is CASTRNSNKNYGYTF. The CDR3 region has the DNA TGTGCCAGCACCCGAAACAGTAATAAGAACTATGGCTACACCTTC. The chain couples TRBV5-4 to TRBJ1-2, with D hard to call. Trimming took off 6 bases at V and 2 bases at J, with 17 bases between the two ends. This CDR3 has 15 residues. Germline V gene sequence: CDR1 SGHNT, CDR2 YYREEE (reference sequence).

This clone was detected once. The chain recombines TRBV21-1 with TRBJ1-3; the D segment call TRBD1 is taken from the table without a DNA check. TRBV21-1 is a recognized pseudogene. The CDR3 is 20 residues long. The CDR3 nucleotides read TGTGCCAGCAGCAAACCCGTCTTTGGCATCACAGGGCTCTCTGGAAACACCATATATTTT. Protein: CASSKPVFGITGLSGNTIYF.

The chain is built from TRBV7-9 and TRBJ1-2, with a possible D match to TRBD1 (6 bases). The CDR3 has 14 residues. V lost 5 bases and J 5 bases, leaving 15 bases between the germline ends. The germline CDR1 and CDR2 sequences are SEHNR and FQNEAQ (reference sequence). CDR3 coding DNA: TGTGCCAGCAGCGCGAGTCAGGGGCGGTATGGCTACACCTTC. As protein: CASSASQGRYGYTF.

The chain links TRBV5-1 to TRBJ2-7; D gene uncertain. V was cut by 1 base and J by 4 bases, with 12 bases left in between. This CDR3 has 14 residues. Per germline, CDR1 SGHRS and CDR2 YFSETQ. The DNA for the CDR3 is TGCGCCAGCAGCTTGCAGGCCACAAGTTACGAGCAGTACTTC. This encodes CASSLQATSYEQYF.

The V call is TRBV2, the J call TRBJ2-7; 10 nucleotides align to TRBD2. Germline V gene sequence: CDR1 SNHLY, CDR2 FYNNEI. This CDR3 spans 14 amino acids. Trimming removed 10 bases from V and 0 bases from J; junction bases left unmatched: 6. CDR3 sequence reads: CATKAGGPSYEQYF. DNA of the CDR3: TGTGCCACCAAAGCGGGAGGGCCCTCCTACGAGCAGTACTTC.

This sequence joins TRBV7-9 and TRBJ1-6; 7 bases align to TRBD1. CDR3 size: 14 residues. Germline values: CDR1 SEHNR, CDR2 FQNEAQ (reference sequence). After removal of 6 bases from V and 9 bases from J, the junction contained 8 bases not matched to a gene. The CDR3 DNA follows: TGTGCCAGCAGTTACGTGACAGGGACTTCACCCCTCCACTTT. Protein sequence: CASSYVTGTSPLHF.

J is TRBJ2-5 and V is TRBV29-1; D gene ambiguous. The CDR3 is made up of 12 amino acids. Germline loops: CDR1 SQVTM, CDR2 ANQGSEA. The V and J ends lost 6 bases and 3 bases respectively, with 11 bases between them. CDR3 bases: TGCAGCGTCGTCGGCGGTGAAGAGACCCAGTACTTC. The encoded protein is CSVVGGEETQYF.